The source of this TCR beta chain is a study of cytomegalovirus exposure and HLA in healthy donors. As for the study in general: Out of approximately 170 million T cells, an earlier analysis found about 100 million unique TCR beta sequences in total. Among the 350 to 400 donors who were genotyped, about 80% fell in the genetic ancestry cluster that is associated with self-reported Caucasian donors.

The donors were healthy bone marrow donors. 13 Jbeta primers and 60 Vbeta primers were used for the PCR. Method: immunoSEQ multiplex PCR; TCRdb's copy keeps in-frame clones and lacks some. The sample holds almost 200,000 clones, about 76% seen once. The trim removed 5 bases at V and 7 bases at J, leaving 11 bases unmatched. Germline V gives CDR1 MDHEN, CDR2 SYDVKM. This CDR3 region has 16 residues. Sequencing used PBMCs. The J gene is TRBJ2-4, the V gene TRBV28; 10 bases are a match to TRBD1. This TCR derives from a male donor in good health and CMV-seropositive. CDR3 loop: CASSPSPGTGVNIQYF. CDR3 nucleotide sequence: TGTGCCAGCAGTCCCTCGCCCGGGACAGGGGTGAACATTCAGTACTTC.